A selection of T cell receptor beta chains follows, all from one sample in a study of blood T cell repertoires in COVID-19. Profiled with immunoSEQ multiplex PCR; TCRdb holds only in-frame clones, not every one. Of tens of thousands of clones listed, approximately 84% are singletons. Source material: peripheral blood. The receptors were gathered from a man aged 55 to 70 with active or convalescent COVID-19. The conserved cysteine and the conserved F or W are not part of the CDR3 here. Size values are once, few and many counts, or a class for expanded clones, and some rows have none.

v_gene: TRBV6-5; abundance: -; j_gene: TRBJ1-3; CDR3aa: ASSYTVQTSGNTIY
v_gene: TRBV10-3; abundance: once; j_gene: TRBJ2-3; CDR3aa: AISGGQKGGDTQY
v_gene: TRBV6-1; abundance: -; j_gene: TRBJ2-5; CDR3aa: ASSEAGRGYEETQY
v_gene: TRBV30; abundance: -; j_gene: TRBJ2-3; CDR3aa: AWSLGESTQY
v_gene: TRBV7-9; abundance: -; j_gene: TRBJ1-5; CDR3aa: ASSLTGEGQPQH
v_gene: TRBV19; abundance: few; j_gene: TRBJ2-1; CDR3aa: ASGISGQANNEQF
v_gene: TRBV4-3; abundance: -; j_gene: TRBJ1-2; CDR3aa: ASSPDSPYRDHGYT
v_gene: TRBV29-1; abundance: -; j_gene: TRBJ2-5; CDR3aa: SVNRGETQY
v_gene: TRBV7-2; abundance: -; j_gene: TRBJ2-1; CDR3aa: ASSFRGGRSEQF
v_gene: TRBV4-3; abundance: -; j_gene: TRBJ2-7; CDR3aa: ASSQVLGGRGQY
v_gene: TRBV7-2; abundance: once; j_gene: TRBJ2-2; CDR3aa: ASRTGGKNTGELF
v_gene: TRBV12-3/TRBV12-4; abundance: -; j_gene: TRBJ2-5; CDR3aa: ASNKQGQETQY
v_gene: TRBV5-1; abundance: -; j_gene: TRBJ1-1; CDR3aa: ASSPGLMNTEAF
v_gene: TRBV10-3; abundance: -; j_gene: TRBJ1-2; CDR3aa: AISESNRGRGYT
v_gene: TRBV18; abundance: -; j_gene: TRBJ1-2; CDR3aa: ASSPQGAFNYGYT
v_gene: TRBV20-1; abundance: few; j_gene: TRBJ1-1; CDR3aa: SVGGFAEAF
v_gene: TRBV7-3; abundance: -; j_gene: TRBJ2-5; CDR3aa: ASSWTSGGVETQY
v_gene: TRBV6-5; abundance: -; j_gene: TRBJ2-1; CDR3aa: ASSFESFSYNEQF
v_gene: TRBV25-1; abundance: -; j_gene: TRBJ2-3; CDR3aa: ASSESAGSTDTQY
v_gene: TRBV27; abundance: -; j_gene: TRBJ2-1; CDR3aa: ASSLIRGPYNEQF
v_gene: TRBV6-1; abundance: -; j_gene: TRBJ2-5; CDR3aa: ASSEARTGGGETQY
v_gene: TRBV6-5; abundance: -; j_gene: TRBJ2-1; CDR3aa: ASSYSITRGEQF
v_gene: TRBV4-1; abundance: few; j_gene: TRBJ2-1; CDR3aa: ASSQAGGPRGEQF
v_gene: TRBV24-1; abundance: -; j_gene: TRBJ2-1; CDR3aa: ATSDPLAYNEQF
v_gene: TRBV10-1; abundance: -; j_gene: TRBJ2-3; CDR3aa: ASRDQGSTDTQY
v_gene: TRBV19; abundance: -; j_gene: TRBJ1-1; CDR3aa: ASRIQGYLGTEAF
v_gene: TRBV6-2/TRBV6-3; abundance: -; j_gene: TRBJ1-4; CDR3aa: ASSYPQGRTNEKLF
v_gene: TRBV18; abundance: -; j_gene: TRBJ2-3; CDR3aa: ASSRGQTDTQY
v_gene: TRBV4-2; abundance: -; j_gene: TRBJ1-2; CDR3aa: ASSQDPGDYGYT
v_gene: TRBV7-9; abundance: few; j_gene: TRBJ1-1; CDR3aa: ASSHTGGTEAF
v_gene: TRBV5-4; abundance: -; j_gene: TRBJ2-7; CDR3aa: ASSFYLNEQY
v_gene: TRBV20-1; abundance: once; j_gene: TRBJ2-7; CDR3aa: SATLAGEQY
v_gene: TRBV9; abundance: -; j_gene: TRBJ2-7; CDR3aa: ASGDGISYEQY
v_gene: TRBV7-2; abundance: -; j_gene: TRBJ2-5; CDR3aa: ASSLVLAGEETQY
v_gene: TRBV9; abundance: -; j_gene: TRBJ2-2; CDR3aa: ASSSGGTTNTGELF